These 20 T cell receptor beta chains originate from one sample sequenced in a study of CD8+ T cells in alopecia areata. Extracted RNA was reverse transcribed into cDNA, the sequencing template. The method was immunoSEQ multiplex PCR; TCRdb's version includes in-frame clones alone and lacks a portion of them. Of 120,000 or so clones in the sample, 60% to 65% were seen once. Specified treatment: oral pan-JAK inhibitor, 5-10 mg twice daily. The sequencing used CD4+ T cells sorted from blood, collected at week 4, from a patient treated with tofacitinib. The receptors come from a human donor with alopecia areata.

This clone appeared a few times. V gene TRBV29-1 combines with J gene TRBJ2-7, with TRBD1 matching 11 bases. V was clipped by 7 bases and J by 5 bases; unmatched bases: 4. Germline values: CDR1 SQVTM, CDR2 ANQGSEA. The CDR3 totals 12 residues. CDR3 amino acids: CSARTGGNEQYF. CDR3 bases: TGCAGCGCGAGGACAGGGGGCAACGAGCAGTACTTC.

This clone was observed a handful of times. This chain uses TRBV4-1 with TRBJ1-1; D gene unclear. Trimming pared 3 bases from V and 10 bases from J, leaving 24 bases between. This CDR3 comprises 16 residues. The germline V gene encodes CDR1 MGHRA and CDR2 YSYEKL. The CDR3 here is CASSQGPEGLEGRAFF. The CDR3 nucleotides are TGCGCCAGCAGCCAGGGCCCCGAGGGTCTGGAGGGTCGAGCTTTCTTT.

V and J are TRBV5-4 and TRBJ2-1; D may be TRBD2 (6 bases). The V and J ends lost 3 bases and 6 bases respectively, with 13 bases between them. Germline V gives CDR1 SGHNT, CDR2 YYREEE (reference sequence). The CDR3 extends over 14 amino acids. CDR3 residues: CASSSPTRINEQFF. DNA for the CDR3: TGTGCCAGCAGCTCCCCGACTAGGATCAATGAGCAGTTCTTC.

This clone was found a few times. J is TRBJ2-2 and V is TRBV5-1; D is ambiguous. Germline V gene lookup returns CDR1 SGHRS and CDR2 YFSETQ. There are 14 residues in the CDR3. Trimming left V 0 bases short and J 1 base short, with 4 bases between. The CDR3 DNA reads TGCGCCAGCAGCTTGGAGGGGAACACCGGGGAGCTGTTTTTT. This sequence encodes CASSLEGNTGELFF.

Worth noting for this clone: Other DNA sequences in the sample encode the same CDR3. The chain has TRBV5-1 and TRBJ2-1; 7 bases match TRBD1. Germline assignment: CDR1 SGHRS and CDR2 YFSETQ. The ends lost 0 bases at V and 1 base at J; junction bases unmatched: 1. This CDR3 is built from 15 residues. The CDR3 coding sequence is TGCGCCAGCAGCTTGGAGGGACAGTCCTACAATGAGCAGTTCTTC. This codes for CASSLEGQSYNEQFF.

This chain joins TRBV7-2 and TRBJ2-5; 8 nucleotides line up with TRBD2. V lost 5 bases and J lost 7; bases outside the gene matches: 9. The germline CDR1 and CDR2 sequences are SGHTA and FQGNSA. This CDR3 has 14 residues. CDR3 DNA: TGTGCCAGCAGCACAAGGCGGGGGGTGAGGACCCAGTACTTC. Translation: CASSTRRGVRTQYF.

The genes are TRBV5-4 and TRBJ2-3; D not resolved. V gave up 0 bases and J gave up 0 bases, with 8 bases separating them. CDR1 SGHNT and CDR2 YYREEE come from the germline V gene (reference sequence). The length of the CDR3 is 15 residues. The CDR3 DNA follows: TGTGCCAGCAGCTTGGGGTTCGCCAGCACAGATACGCAGTATTTT. Amino acids: CASSLGFASTDTQYF.

The chain combines TRBV14 with TRBJ2-6; D is possibly TRBD1 (6 bases). Germline CDR1 reads SGHDN; CDR2 reads FVKESK. Trimming removed 1 base at V and 0 bases at J, with 13 bases between. CDR3 size: 18 residues. CDR3 coding DNA: TGTGCCAGCAGCCAAGTGAACAGGGCTCTCTCTGGGGCCAACGTCCTGACTTTC. Amino acids: CASSQVNRALSGANVLTF.

This clone was seen a handful of times. This sequence joins TRBV29-1 and TRBJ1-2; 12 bases fit TRBD1. The CDR3 has 15 residues. The germline V gene has CDR1 SQVTM and CDR2 ANQGSEA. The junction had 6 bases not matched to a gene; V was cut back by 3 bases and J by 4 bases. The CDR3 loop reads CSVEAGTGGLYGYTF. CDR3 DNA: TGCAGCGTTGAGGCCGGGACAGGGGGCCTCTATGGCTACACCTTC. The entire variable domain, with the rest obtained from reference TRBV29-1 and TRBJ1-2, is as follows: SAVISQKPSRDICQRGTSLTIQCQVDSQVTMMFWYRQQPGQSLTLIATANQGSEATYESGFVIDKFPISRPNLTFSTLTVSNMSPEDSSIYLCSVEAGTGGLYGYTFGSGTRLTVV.

The chain employs TRBV2 and TRBJ1-2; D call uncertain. Germline V gene lookup returns CDR1 SNHLY and CDR2 FYNNEI. This CDR3 contains 15 residues. V was shortened by 5 bases and J by 4 bases, with 17 bases between the two germline ends. The CDR3 nucleotides read TGTGCCAGCAGTCTGGAGAGGGTATCAGGCTATGGCTACACCTTC. As protein: CASSLERVSGYGYTF. The full variable domain, with the rest looked up from reference TRBV2 and TRBJ1-2, is EPEVTQTPSHQVTQMGQEVILRCVPISNHLYFYWYRQILGQKVEFLVSFYNNEISEKSEIFDDQFSVERPDGSNFTLKIRSTKLEDSAMYFCASSLERVSGYGYTFGSGTRLTVV.

This chain links TRBV30 with TRBJ2-2; 7 positions match TRBD1. The CDR3 contains 14 residues. Germline V gives CDR1 GTSNPN, CDR2 SVGIG (reference sequence). V was pared by 1 base and J by 5 bases, with 4 bases of the junction left unmatched. The CDR3 DNA sequence: TGTGCCTGGAGTGGCTACAGGGGAACCGGGGAGCTGTTTTTT. Protein sequence: CAWSGYRGTGELFF.

V and J are TRBV9 and TRBJ1-1; tentatively, D is TRBD1 (6 bases). This CDR3 has 13 residues. Germline lookup yields CDR1 SGDLS and CDR2 YYNGEE. Trimming took off 3 bases at V and 3 bases at J, with 9 bases between the two ends. CDR3: CASSAGGHTEAFF. The CDR3 coding sequence is TGTGCCAGCAGCGCCGGGGGGCACACTGAAGCTTTCTTT.

The chain couples TRBV15 to TRBJ1-1; D ambiguous. Trimming stripped 8 bases from V and 1 base from J, with 11 bases between. The CDR3 runs to 13 residues. Germline-derived CDR1 and CDR2 are LNHNV and YYDKDF (reference sequence). CDR3 sequence (DNA): TGTGCCACCGCATTCTCAGAGAACACTGAAGCTTTCTTT. It yields the protein CATAFSENTEAFF.

The genes are TRBV9 and TRBJ2-5; D is uncertain. V lost 4 bases, J lost 5 bases, and 15 bases lay in between. The length of the CDR3 is 14 residues. From germline, CDR1 is SGDLS and CDR2 YYNGEE. The CDR3 here is CASSTPQVPETQYF. In DNA, the CDR3 is TGTGCCAGCAGCACCCCCCAGGTACCGGAGACCCAGTACTTC.

This chain links TRBV28 with TRBJ1-1, with 8 bases lining up with TRBD1. The length of the CDR3 is 14 residues. Germline CDR1 and CDR2: MDHEN and SYDVKM. Germline trimming cut 7 bases from V and 10 bases from J; bases unmatched to any gene: 14. This CDR3 reads CASKTTGGWPRAFF. In DNA form, the CDR3 reads TGTGCCAGCAAAACAACAGGGGGTTGGCCTCGAGCTTTCTTT.

The chain's CDR3 is CASSLAARRNIQYF. The CDR3 DNA follows: TGTGCCAGCAGCTTAGCAGCGCGGCGAAACATTCAGTACTTC. The rearrangement uses TRBV7-9 and TRBJ2-4, with no clear D. Trimming stripped 0 bases from V and 6 bases from J, with 9 bases between. This CDR3 comprises 14 residues. The V gene's germline CDR1 is SEHNR and CDR2 FQNEAQ (reference sequence).

V is TRBV15 and J is TRBJ1-4; tentative D call: TRBD1 (5 bases). The CDR3 length is 15 residues. V gave up 5 bases and J gave up 6 bases, with 16 bases separating them. The germline CDR1 and CDR2 sequences are LNHNV and YYDKDF (reference sequence). The CDR3 reads CATSSRVYSDEKLFF. CDR3 nucleotide sequence: TGTGCCACCAGCTCCAGGGTTTACAGCGATGAAAAACTGTTTTTT.

J is TRBJ2-7 and V is TRBV5-1, with D perhaps TRBD2 (5 bases). The germline gives CDR1 SGHRS, CDR2 YFSETQ. The V end lost 0 bases, the J end lost 2 bases, and 21 bases lay between the germline ends. CDR3 length: 18 amino acids. In DNA form, the CDR3 reads TGCGCCAGCAGCTTGGAAGGAGGCCGAGATACGGTCACCTACGAGCAGTACTTC. Its protein product is CASSLEGGRDTVTYEQYF.

Worth noting for this clone: The junction does not match germline at one end; this may be a read error. The chain uses TRBV7-2 and TRBJ1-2; 7 positions agree with TRBD1. The CDR3 spans 12 residues. Germline loops: CDR1 SGHTA, CDR2 FQGNSA. The chain's CDR3 is CASSTISGTVAF. The CDR3 DNA is TGTGCCAGCAGCACTATATCAGGGACAGTCGCCTTC.

In nucleotides, the CDR3 is TGCGCCAGCAGCAAGGGACAGGGAGCAGATACGCAGTATTTT. This codes for CASSKGQGADTQYF. The chain employs TRBV5-1 and TRBJ2-3, with TRBD1 identical over 9 bases. V shed 4 bases and J 4 bases; nucleotides not matched to a gene: 4. The germline V gene encodes CDR1 SGHRS and CDR2 YFSETQ. The CDR3 has 14 residues.